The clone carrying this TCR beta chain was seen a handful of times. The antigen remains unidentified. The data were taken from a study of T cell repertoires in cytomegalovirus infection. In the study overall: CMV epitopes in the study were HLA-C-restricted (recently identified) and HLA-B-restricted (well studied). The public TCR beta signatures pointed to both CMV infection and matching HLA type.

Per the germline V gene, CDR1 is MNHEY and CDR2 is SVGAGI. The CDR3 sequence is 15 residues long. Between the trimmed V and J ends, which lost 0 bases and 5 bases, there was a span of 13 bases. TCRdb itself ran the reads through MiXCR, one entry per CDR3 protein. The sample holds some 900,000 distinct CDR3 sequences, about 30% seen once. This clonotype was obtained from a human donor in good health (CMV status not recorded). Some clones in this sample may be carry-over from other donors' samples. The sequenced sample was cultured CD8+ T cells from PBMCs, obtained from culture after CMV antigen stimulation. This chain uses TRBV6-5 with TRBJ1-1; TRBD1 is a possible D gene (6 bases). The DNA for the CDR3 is TGTGCCAGCAGTTACTCGACCACAGGGCGGACTGAAGCTTTCTTT. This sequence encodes CASSYSTTGRTEAFF.